Presented here are 19 T cell receptor beta chains from one specimen sequenced in a study of tumor-infiltrating lymphocytes in primary liver carcinoma. The source material, 20-30 mg of unsorted bulk tissue, was used to co-extract RNA and DNA. The input was approximately 500 ng total RNA; TCR beta cDNA was made from it with a constant-region primer. The TCR beta library was amplified through three nested multiplex PCR rounds in a modified ARM-PCR procedure. Forward primers for TRBV1-TRBV30 and a C-beta reverse primer served the first two PCR rounds, at about 11 cycles each. TCRdb re-analysed the multiplex PCR reads in MiXCR, keeping a single row per CDR3 protein. The table shows roughly 120,000 distinct CDR3 sequences, with around 62% occurring only once. Sequencing used liver tumor tissue from sampling region 1. Subset given: tumor region T1, superior pole. Receptors were obtained from a woman aged 60-75 years with primary liver carcinoma and hepatitis B virus infection.

In its sample, this clonotype was seen once. With a much larger clone just one base away, this may be a read error. V gene TRBV12-3 or TRBV12-4 combines with J gene TRBJ2-1, with D perhaps given as TRBD1 or TRBD2 (5 bases each). Trimming removed 1 base at V and 10 bases at J, with 23 bases between. The CDR3 totals 17 residues. This chain's CDR3 is CASSLGDEGIRSNEQFF. For the CDR3, the DNA is TGTGCCAGCAGTTTAGGGGACGAGGGGATTAGGTCGAACGAGCAGTTCTTC.

This clonotype was seen just once. V and J are TRBV4-1 and TRBJ2-1; the match to TRBD2 covers 8 bases. The CDR3 runs to 16 residues. Germline V lookup: CDR1 MGHRA, CDR2 YSYEKL. CDR3 protein: CAGSQEPGGKYNEQFF. CDR3 sequence (DNA): TGCGCTGGCAGCCAAGAGCCGGGAGGGAAGTACAATGAGCAGTTCTTC.

Many counts were recorded for this clonotype. The chain recombines TRBV5-6 with TRBJ1-5; D is unresolved. Germline V gene data show CDR1 as SGHDT and CDR2 as YYEEEE. The CDR3 runs to 13 residues. V dropped 4 bases and J dropped 1 base, with 6 bases sitting between them. For the CDR3, the DNA is TGTGCCAGCAGCACGGCCAGCAATCAGCCCCAGCATTTT. This translates into CASSTASNQPQHF.

On this clonotype: Sequence at one end of the junction differs from germline and may be a read error. The chain carries TRBV5-4 and TRBJ2-1; 10 bases map to TRBD2. The CDR3 length is 17 residues. Germline CDR1 reads SGHNT; CDR2 reads YYREEE (reference sequence). CDR3 in DNA: TGTCCCAGCAGTGCGAGGGTAGCTAGCGGGAGCGGCAATGAGCAGTTCTTC. Its translation is CPSSARVASGSGNEQFF. The complete variable domain, with remaining parts taken from reference TRBV5-4 and TRBJ2-1, reads ETGVTQSPTHLIKTRGQQVTLRCSSQSGHNTVSWYQQALGQGPQFIFQYYREEENGRGNFPPRFSGLQFPNYSSELNVNALELDDSALYLCPSSARVASGSGNEQFFGPGTRLTVL.

Points on this clonotype: A read error may explain this, as a much larger clone is one base away. This sequence joins TRBV5-4 and TRBJ2-7; 11 bases are shared with TRBD1. Germline assignment: CDR1 SGHNT and CDR2 YYREEE (reference sequence). The CDR3 consists of 14 residues. The V and J ends lost 4 bases and 4 bases, in that order; junction bases with no gene match: 4. DNA of the CDR3: TGTGCCAGCAGCATGGGGGACAGGGGGTACGAGCAGTACTTC. Amino acid sequence: CASSMGDRGYEQYF.

Concerning this clonotype itself: A junction end diverges from the germline sequence, so it may reflect a read error. The V call is TRBV29-1, the J call TRBJ2-3; D is unclear. The CDR3 runs to 12 residues. CDR1 SQVTM and CDR2 ANQGSEA come from the germline V gene. CDR3 loop: CSVEPNTDTRYF. CDR3 nucleotides: TGCAGCGTTGAACCCAACACAGATACGCGGTATTTT.

This clonotype came up once. As the CDR3 is not closed by the conserved phenylalanine or tryptophan, this likely results from a read error. This sequence joins TRBV12-3 or TRBV12-4 and TRBJ2-7; D is uncertain. CDR3 length equals 14 residues. V shed 9 bases and J shed 0 bases, with 15 bases lying between them. The CDR3 DNA is TGTGCCAGAATCAGCGATGCCGGCTCCTACGAGCAGTACTTA. Translating it yields CARISDAGSYEQYL.

The chain recombines TRBV18 with TRBJ2-7; the D gene is possibly TRBD2 (5 bases). This CDR3 is built from 14 residues. V lost 0 bases and J 3 bases, leaving 9 bases between the germline ends. The germline V gene has CDR1 KGHSH and CDR2 LQKENI. In DNA form, the CDR3 reads TGTGCCAGCTCACCACCTAGCGAGCGCTACGAGCAGTACTTC. Amino acids: CASSPPSERYEQYF.

The genes are TRBV29-1 and TRBJ2-3; TRBD1 is a possible D gene (6 bases). CDR1 SQVTM and CDR2 ANQGSEA come from the germline V gene. This CDR3 spans 15 amino acids. V was clipped by 4 bases and J by 4 bases, with 18 bases between them. CDR3 in amino acids: CSVGWQGLGADTQYF. As DNA, the CDR3 is TGCAGCGTTGGCTGGCAGGGGTTGGGCGCAGATACGCAGTATTTT.

To note about this clonotype: Likely a read error: the CDR3 ends without its conserved phenylalanine or tryptophan. The CDR3 loop reads CSVGGSSGAYKEQFL. In nucleotides, the CDR3 is TGCAGCGTTGGGGGGTCTAGCGGAGCGTACAAAGAGCAGTTCTTA. This chain uses TRBV29-1 with TRBJ2-1, with TRBD2 matching over 7 bases. Germline loops: CDR1 SQVTM, CDR2 ANQGSEA. This CDR3 is built from 15 residues.

Comments on this clonotype: Being one base from a much bigger clone, this may be a read error. The CDR3 region is CASSLLSYNEQVF. The CDR3 coding sequence is TGTGCCAGCAGCCTGCTAAGTTACAATGAGCAGGTCTTC. The J gene is TRBJ2-1, the V gene TRBV12-3 or TRBV12-4; no reliable D call. The CDR3 spans 13 residues.

Turning to this clonotype: The junction differs from germline at one of its ends, possibly a read error. V gene TRBV11-2 combines with J gene TRBJ1-6; D is ambiguous. CDR1 and CDR2 (germline): SGHAT, FQNNGV. The CDR3 has 13 residues. This CDR3 reads CASNLDPDSRLHF. Here the CDR3 DNA reads TGTGCCAGCAACTTAGATCCTGATTCACGCCTCCACTTT.

Worth noting for this clonotype: A junction end diverges from the germline sequence, so it may reflect a read error. The rearrangement uses TRBV4-1 and TRBJ2-7; D unclear. This CDR3 spans 13 amino acids. From germline, CDR1 is MGHRA and CDR2 YSYEKL. CDR3 protein: CASSQVSGGEQYF. In nucleotides, the CDR3 is TGCGCTAGCAGCCAAGTTTCAGGCGGCGAGCAGTACTTC.

This clonotype was seen once. The CDR3 carries no conserved terminal phenylalanine or tryptophan, so it likely arises from a read error. CDR3 protein: CATGVRAGVEIQYV. The CDR3, as DNA: TGTGCCACCGGGGTTCGGGCGGGAGTAGAGATCCAGTACGTC. J is TRBJ2-5 and V is TRBV11-2; 7 positions match TRBD2. The CDR3 has 14 amino acids. The germline gives CDR1 SGHAT, CDR2 FQNNGV.

This clonotype has a count of ten or more. The V gene is TRBV4-2, the J gene TRBJ1-1; D call uncertain. This CDR3 comprises 14 residues. CDR1 is LGHNA, CDR2 YNFKEQ, per germline. Trimming pared 4 bases from V and 3 bases from J, leaving 12 bases between. CDR3 in DNA: TGTGCCAGCAGCCTGAAAAAATGGGACACTGAAGCTTTCTTT. Amino acids: CASSLKKWDTEAFF.

For this clonotype: No conserved phenylalanine or tryptophan ends this CDR3, so it is likely a read error. The chain joins TRBV11-3 to TRBJ2-1; D might be TRBD2 (7 bases). CDR3 length equals 17 residues. Germline V gene lookup returns CDR1 SGHNT and CDR2 YENEEA. In DNA form, the CDR3 reads TGTACCAGCAGCTCCCGGGGGGCGAGGACCATGGGCAATGAGCAGTTCTCC. This sequence encodes CTSSSRGARTMGNEQFS.

With regard to this clonotype: A junction boundary mismatches the germline segment, possibly from a read error. The CDR3 spells CASRPRTGGSHNEQFF. The CDR3, as DNA: TGTGCCAGCAGACCCAGGACAGGGGGATCCCACAACGAGCAGTTCTTC. This chain joins TRBV5-4 and TRBJ2-1; 10 positions agree with TRBD1. The CDR3 loop spans 16 amino acids. Germline loops: CDR1 SGHNT, CDR2 YYREEE (reference sequence).

The chain is built from TRBV5-1 and TRBJ1-4; 8 nucleotides line up with TRBD1. Losses at the gene ends were 3 bases for V and 5 bases for J; bases not matched to a gene: 12. CDR3 length equals 17 residues. CDR1 SGHRS and CDR2 YFSETQ come from the germline V gene. CDR3: CASSSAFGDRRNEKLFF. CDR3 nucleotide sequence: TGCGCCAGCAGCTCGGCTTTCGGGGACAGGCGGAATGAAAAACTGTTTTTT.

On this clonotype itself: A much larger clone differs from this one at a single base, so this may be a read error. The chain couples TRBV6-5 to TRBJ1-2; 11 nucleotides match TRBD1. Germline CDR1 MNHEY, CDR2 SVGAGI. The CDR3 has 15 amino acids. Unmatched junction bases numbered 11, after V lost 6 bases and J lost 8 bases. CDR3 DNA: TGTGCCAGCAGATACCAAGGCGGGGACAGGGGGGGCTACACCTTC. This codes for CASRYQGGDRGGYTF.